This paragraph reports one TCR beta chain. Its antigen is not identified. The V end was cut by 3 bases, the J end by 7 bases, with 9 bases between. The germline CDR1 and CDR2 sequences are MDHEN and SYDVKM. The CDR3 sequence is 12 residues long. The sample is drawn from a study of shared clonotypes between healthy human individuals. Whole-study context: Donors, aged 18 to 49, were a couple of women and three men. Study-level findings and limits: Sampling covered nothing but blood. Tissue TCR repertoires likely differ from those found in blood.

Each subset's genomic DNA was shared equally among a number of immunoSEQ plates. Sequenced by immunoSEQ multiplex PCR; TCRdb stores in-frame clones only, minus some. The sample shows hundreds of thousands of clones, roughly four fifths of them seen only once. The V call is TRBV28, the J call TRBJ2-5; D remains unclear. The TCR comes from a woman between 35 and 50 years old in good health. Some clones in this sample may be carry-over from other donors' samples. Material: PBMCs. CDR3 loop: CASSFGLGTQYF. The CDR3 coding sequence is TGTGCCAGCAGTTTTGGCTTGGGGACCCAGTACTTC.